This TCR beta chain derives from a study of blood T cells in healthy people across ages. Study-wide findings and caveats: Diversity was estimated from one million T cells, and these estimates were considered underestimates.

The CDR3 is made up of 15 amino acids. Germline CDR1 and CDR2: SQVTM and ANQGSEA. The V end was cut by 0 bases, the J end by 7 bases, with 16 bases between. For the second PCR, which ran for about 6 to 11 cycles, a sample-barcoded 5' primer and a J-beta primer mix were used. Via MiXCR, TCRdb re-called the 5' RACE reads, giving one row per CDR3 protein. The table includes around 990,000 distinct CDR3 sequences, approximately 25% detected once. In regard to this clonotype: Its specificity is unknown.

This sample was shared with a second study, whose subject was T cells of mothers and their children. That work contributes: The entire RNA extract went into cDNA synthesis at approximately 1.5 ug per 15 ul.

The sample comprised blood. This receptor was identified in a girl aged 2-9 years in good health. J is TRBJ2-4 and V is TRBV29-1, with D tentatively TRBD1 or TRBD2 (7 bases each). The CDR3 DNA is TGCAGCGTTGAAGAGTACCGGCAGGGGGGGAACATTCAGTACTTC. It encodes CSVEEYRQGGNIQYF. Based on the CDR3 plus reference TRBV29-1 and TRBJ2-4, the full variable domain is SAVISQKPSRDICQRGTSLTIQCQVDSQVTMMFWYRQQPGQSLTLIATANQGSEATYESGFVIDKFPISRPNLTFSTLTVSNMSPEDSSIYLCSVEEYRQGGNIQYFGAGTRLSVL.